This T cell receptor (beta chain) was identified during a study of cytomegalovirus exposure and HLA in healthy donors. This clone was observed a handful of times. The antigen is undetermined. Whole-study results and caveats: Immune exposure data for these donors was limited to CMV serostatus. Among the CMV-associated chains, three were confirmed in vitro as specific for CMV antigens. Later on, analysis showed that most CMV-associated TCR beta chains appeared to be HLA-restricted.

Primers included in the PCR were 60 Vbeta and 13 Jbeta primers. Using immunoSEQ multiplex PCR, the repertoire was profiled, and TCRdb retains in-frame clones only, with some absent. The repertoire holds about 100,000 clones, with less than 85% as singletons. Germline CDR1 and CDR2: SGHNT and YENEEA. The CDR3 covers 16 residues. V was clipped by 4 bases and J by 8 bases; unmatched bases: 10. The chain couples TRBV11-3 to TRBJ1-4; TRBD1 aligns across 10 bases. The sequence was collected from a woman under 30 in good health and CMV-seropositive. The sequencing sample was made of PBMCs. CDR3 residues: CASSSARQGAKEKLFF. The CDR3 DNA is TGTGCCAGCAGCTCAGCCCGACAGGGGGCAAAGGAAAAACTGTTTTTT. Variable domain in full (rest from reference TRBV11-3 and TRBJ1-4): EAGVVQSPRYKIIEKKQPVAFWCNPISGHNTLYWYLQNLGQGPELLIRYENEEAVDDSQLPKDRFSAERLKGVDSTLKIQPAELGDSAVYLCASSSARQGAKEKLFFGSGTQLSVL.